The clone carrying this T cell receptor (beta chain) turned up a few times. No antigen is known for it. This sample is part of a study of response to subunit inactivated influenza vaccine. TCRdb re-derived calls from the RT-PCR reads in MiXCR, one entry per CDR3 protein. Among 650,000 or so distinct CDR3 sequences listed, around 15% were seen once. The study's findings and limits: T cells newly recruited by each seasonal influenza vaccination are few, the authors suggested.

There are 16 residues in the CDR3. The germline CDR1 and CDR2 sequences are KGHSH and LQKENI. V gave up 0 bases and J gave up 0 bases; unmatched junction bases: 5. The material sequenced was PBMCs from blood, taken roughly 2 weeks before vaccination. This chain uses TRBV18 with TRBJ2-7, with 7 bases that match TRBD1. This clonotype originated in a man in his forties or fifties who received an inactivated influenza vaccine. The CDR3 spells CASSPPRTGLSYEQYF. DNA for the CDR3: TGTGCCAGCTCACCACCCAGGACAGGCCTCTCCTACGAGCAGTACTTC.